A single sample is the source of the 20 T cell receptor beta chains below, sequenced in a study of shared clonotypes between healthy human individuals. The data were produced by immunoSEQ multiplex PCR, yet TCRdb's version contains in-frame clones alone and is incomplete. The sample includes roughly 2,300,000 clones, under 95% seen only once; the top ten take about 0.41%. The sample taken for sequencing was naive CD4+ T cells from PBMCs. The subset denotes: CD45RA+ positively selected. The receptors here all came from a man between 18 and 35 years old in good health. Some clones in this sample may be carry-over from other donors' samples.

Comments on this clone: Other DNA sequences in this specimen translate into the identical CDR3. The chain employs TRBV25-1 and TRBJ2-5; perhaps D is TRBD1 or TRBD2 (5 bases each). This CDR3 spans 13 amino acids. Germline V CDR1 and CDR2: MGHDK, SYGVNS. V lost 4 bases and J 5 bases, leaving 11 bases between the germline ends. The CDR3 protein is CASSVAGTETQYF. Written as DNA, the CDR3 is TGTGCCAGCAGTGTGGCAGGGACGGAGACCCAGTACTTC.

This chain connects TRBV9 to TRBJ1-1; D might be TRBD1 (5 bases). V was trimmed by 0 bases and J by 4 bases, leaving 16 bases between them. This CDR3 has 16 amino acids. CDR1 is SGDLS, CDR2 YYNGEE, per germline. CDR3 DNA sequence: TGTGCCAGCAGCGTAGGGGGCTGGGGCCAGGCCACTGAAGCTTTCTTT. It encodes CASSVGGWGQATEAFF.

This chain joins TRBV25-1 and TRBJ2-1; maybe TRBD2 (6 bases). This CDR3 is 15 amino acids long. Between the trimmed V and J ends, which lost 1 base and 6 bases, there was a span of 13 bases. Germline values: CDR1 MGHDK, CDR2 SYGVNS. The CDR3 protein is CASSELAGTPNEQFF. CDR3 in DNA: TGTGCCAGCAGTGAATTGGCGGGGACCCCCAATGAGCAGTTCTTC.

The rearrangement links TRBV28 to TRBJ2-5, with unresolved D. Per the germline V gene, CDR1 is MDHEN and CDR2 is SYDVKM. The CDR3 consists of 12 residues. Deletions cut 8 bases from V and 6 bases from J, with 13 bases between. The chain's CDR3 is CASRTLAQTQYF. In nucleotides, the CDR3 is TGTGCCAGCCGGACCCTTGCCCAGACCCAGTACTTC.

The gene calls are TRBV7-3 and TRBJ1-3, with D perhaps TRBD1 (6 bases). Trimming pared 5 bases from V and 4 bases from J, leaving 15 bases between. This CDR3 region has 15 residues. CDR1 and CDR2 from the germline V gene are SGHTA and FQGTGA. The CDR3 is CASSMSGTRGNTIYF. The DNA for the CDR3 is TGTGCCAGCAGCATGTCCGGGACACGAGGAAACACCATATATTTT.

The genes are TRBV7-9 and TRBJ2-3; tentatively, D is TRBD1 (6 bases). V was pared by 5 bases and J by 2 bases, with 17 bases between. Germline assignment: CDR1 SEHNR and CDR2 FQNEAQ (reference sequence). There are 16 residues in the CDR3. The CDR3 reads CASSRAQGPTTDTQYF. Written as DNA, the CDR3 is TGTGCCAGCAGCCGAGCGCAGGGGCCTACCACAGATACGCAGTATTTT.

The CDR3 sequence: CASSLGSVYEQYF. The CDR3 DNA is TGTGCCAGCAGCTTAGGGTCAGTCTACGAGCAGTACTTC. This rearrangement joins TRBV7-8 to TRBJ2-7; D is unresolved. CDR1 and CDR2 from the germline V gene are SGHVS and FQNEAQ. The CDR3 loop spans 13 amino acids. Trimming took off 1 base at V and 3 bases at J, with 7 bases between the two ends.

This chain uses TRBV7-3 with TRBJ2-1, with 7 bases aligning to TRBD2. The CDR3 covers 15 residues. Germline V gene lookup returns CDR1 SGHTA and CDR2 FQGTGA. V lost 2 bases, J lost 3 bases, and 4 bases stayed unmatched. The CDR3 here is CASSLSASGYNEQFF. The CDR3 DNA follows: TGTGCCAGCAGCTTATCGGCTAGCGGCTACAATGAGCAGTTCTTC.

This chain links TRBV6-9 with TRBJ2-4, with 9 bases that match TRBD2. Germline-derived CDR1 and CDR2 are MNHGY and SVAAGI. The ends lost 5 bases at V and 0 bases at J; junction bases unmatched: 17. The CDR3 length is 20 residues. In DNA, the CDR3 is TGTGCCAGCAGTCCAGACCGACTAGCGGAGGCCATTTTAGCCAAAAACATTCAGTACTTC. As protein: CASSPDRLAEAILAKNIQYF.

CDR3 residues: CAISESRAPLEQFF. The CDR3 DNA sequence: TGTGCCATCAGTGAGTCTCGGGCCCCCTTAGAGCAGTTCTTC. The chain joins TRBV10-3 to TRBJ2-1; D is unclear. V shed 0 bases and J shed 10 bases, with 13 bases lying between them. Germline CDR1 reads ENHRY; CDR2 reads SYGVKD. This CDR3 has 14 residues.

For this clone: This same CDR3 is encoded by further DNA sequences in the sample. This rearrangement joins TRBV6-5 to TRBJ2-5; D ambiguous. This CDR3 spans 14 amino acids. Trimming pared 2 bases from V and 0 bases from J, leaving 7 bases between. The germline CDR1 and CDR2 sequences are MNHEY and SVGAGI. DNA for the CDR3: TGTGCCAGCAGTTACGGTACAAACCAAGAGACCCAGTACTTC. Translated: CASSYGTNQETQYF.

The V gene is TRBV28, the J gene TRBJ2-2, with D unclear. The CDR3 is 15 amino acids. Trimming shortened V by 5 bases and J by 6 bases, and 16 bases separated the two germline ends. Germline values: CDR1 MDHEN, CDR2 SYDVKM. In nucleotides, the CDR3 is TGTGCCAGCAGTCCCCCCTTTTTCGGACCCGGGGAGCTGTTTTTT. Translating gives CASSPPFFGPGELFF.

The chain recombines TRBV18 with TRBJ2-7; 7 bases match TRBD1. This CDR3 is 14 amino acids long. The trim removed 4 bases at V and 3 bases at J, leaving 6 bases unmatched. From germline, CDR1 is KGHSH and CDR2 LQKENI. The CDR3 here is CASSQDRTYYEQYF. CDR3 nucleotides: TGTGCCAGCTCACAGGACAGGACCTACTACGAGCAGTACTTC.

V and J are TRBV19 and TRBJ2-2; D unclear. V lost 7 bases and J lost 7, with 13 bases in between. Germline V gene data show CDR1 as LNHDA and CDR2 as SQIVND (reference sequence). CDR3 length: 13 residues. CDR3 sequence: CASTDGWSGELFF. The CDR3 DNA sequence: TGTGCCAGTACCGACGGTTGGAGCGGGGAGCTGTTTTTT. Based on the CDR3 plus reference TRBV19 and TRBJ2-2, the full variable domain is DGGITQSPKYLFRKEGQNVTLSCEQNLNHDAMYWYRQDPGQGLRLIYYSQIVNDFQKGDIAEGYSVSREKKESFPLTVTSAQKNPTAFYLCASTDGWSGELFFGEGSRLTVL.

This clone was counted a single time. The chain carries TRBV28 and TRBJ1-1; D gene unclear. Germline assignment: CDR1 MDHEN and CDR2 SYDVKM. This CDR3 comprises 11 residues. V dropped 1 base and J dropped 10 bases, with 7 bases sitting between them. Here the CDR3 reads CASSLSGAAFF. In nucleotides, the CDR3 is TGTGCCAGCAGTTTATCGGGTGCAGCTTTCTTT.

The rearrangement uses TRBV28 and TRBJ1-3; tentative D call: TRBD1 (6 bases). Looked up from germline, CDR1 is MDHEN and CDR2 is SYDVKM. The CDR3 has 19 amino acids. The V and J ends lost 4 bases and 4 bases respectively, with 26 bases between them. Here the CDR3 DNA reads TGTGCCAGCAGTTCCCTTCCCGGGACACGAGCTTTAAGAGGAAACACCATATATTTT. It codes for CASSSLPGTRALRGNTIYF.

The chain recombines TRBV9 with TRBJ2-2, with D possibly TRBD1 on 5 matching bases. The CDR3 runs 15 residues. Germline lookup yields CDR1 SGDLS and CDR2 YYNGEE. Deletions cut 2 bases from V and 5 bases from J, with 13 bases between. In DNA, the CDR3 is TGTGCCAGCAGCGTCGCAGGGCTTTCAACCGGGGAGCTGTTTTTT. Its protein product is CASSVAGLSTGELFF.

The rearrangement uses TRBV4-3 and TRBJ2-2; tentative D call: TRBD1 (6 bases). The germline CDR1 and CDR2 sequences are LGHNA and YSLEER. CDR3 length equals 18 residues. V gave up 0 bases and J gave up 2 bases, with 16 bases separating them. The CDR3 nucleotides are TGCGCCAGCAGCCAAGAGTTGGACAGAGACCGAAACACCGGGGAGCTGTTTTTT. Amino acids: CASSQELDRDRNTGELFF.

Turning to this clone: The same CDR3 arises from other DNA sequences in this sample as well. The chain joins TRBV5-1 to TRBJ2-1, with 8 bases identical to TRBD1. CDR1 and CDR2 (germline): SGHRS, YFSETQ. The CDR3 is 12 residues long. Trimming at V came to 4 bases and at J to 8 bases, leaving 2 bases not matched to a gene. The CDR3 nucleotides are TGCGCCAGCAGCCCGGACAGGGATGAGCAGTTCTTC. Its protein is CASSPDRDEQFF.

The sample holds one count of this clone. The chain links TRBV5-5 to TRBJ1-4; perhaps TRBD1 as D (5 bases). The V end lost 1 base, the J end lost 7 bases, and 11 bases lay between the germline ends. CDR3 length: 14 amino acids. The germline V gene encodes CDR1 SGHKS and CDR2 YYEKEE (reference sequence). CDR3 region: CASSLWGAGEKLFF. The CDR3 DNA reads as TGTGCCAGCAGCTTGTGGGGCGCGGGTGAAAAACTGTTTTTT.